The clone carrying this TCR beta chain was recorded at least ten times. This entry belongs to a study of patients and donors after allogeneic stem cell transplantation. The CDR3 contains 13 residues. Trimming removed 4 bases from V and 7 bases from J, with 11 bases in between. Germline-derived CDR1 and CDR2 are MNHEY and SVGEGT. TCRdb reprocessed the RT-PCR reads via MiXCR and lists one record per CDR3 protein. In the table there are 25,000 or so distinct CDR3 sequences, more than 8% of which are singletons. The sequenced material came from blood, either unsorted or a sorted T cell fraction (not recorded which). The clonotype originates from a human donor who was either an allogeneic HSCT recipient or a stem cell or donor lymphocyte infusion donor (not recorded which). It is not recorded whose cells these are; they may come from a transplant donor. This sequence joins TRBV6-2 or TRBV6-3 and TRBJ2-1, with unresolved D. This CDR3 is CASSLSARNEQFF. CDR3 DNA: TGTGCCAGCAGTTTATCCGCCCGAAATGAGCAGTTCTTC.